This T cell receptor (beta chain) is drawn from a study of Graves' ophthalmopathy and Graves' hyperthyroidism. Amplification of the TCR beta CDR3 regions used RNA transcripts (as template). HTBI primers were employed in first-round RT-PCR, then a second-round multiplex PCR followed. MiXCR was run by TCRdb on the multiplex PCR reads, yielding one entry per CDR3 protein. The profile shows about 400,000 distinct CDR3 sequences, about 18% of them singletons. Notes on the study in general: Ophthalmopathy progression was predicted with 70.59% sensitivity and approximately 72% specificity.

This clonotype showed up many times. Its specificity is not known. A duration under 3 months, NOSPECS ≥4, CAS ≥3 and moderate-to-severe activity characterized the donors with ophthalmopathy. Clinicians made diagnoses from clinical symptoms, serum thyroxine, TRAb, thyroid ultrasound and orbital computed tomography. The PBMCs used were ones drawn from 9.5 to 10 ml of fresh peripheral blood. Germline V lookup: CDR1 SGHRS, CDR2 YFSETQ. This CDR3 contains 14 residues. V was pared by 4 bases and J by 5 bases, with 15 bases between. What was sequenced was peripheral blood. This receptor was obtained from a woman between 18 and 29 years old with Graves' ophthalmopathy. The genes are TRBV5-1 and TRBJ2-5; D is unresolved. CDR3 sequence (DNA): TGCGCCAGCAGCCAGGACCCATCGACGGAGACCCAGTACTTC. This encodes CASSQDPSTETQYF.